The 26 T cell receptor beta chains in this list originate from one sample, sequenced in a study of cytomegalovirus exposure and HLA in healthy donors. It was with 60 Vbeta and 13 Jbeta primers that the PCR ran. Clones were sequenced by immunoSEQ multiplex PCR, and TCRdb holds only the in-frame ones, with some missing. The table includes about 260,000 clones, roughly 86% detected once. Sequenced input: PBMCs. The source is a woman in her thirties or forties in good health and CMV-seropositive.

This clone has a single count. In DNA, the CDR3 is TGTGCCAGTAGTATAGATGGGTGGCAGGGATACAATGAGCAGTTCTTC. Residues: CASSIDGWQGYNEQFF. The V call is TRBV19, the J call TRBJ2-1, with D possibly matching TRBD1 (5 bases). The germline V gene has CDR1 LNHDA and CDR2 SQIVND (reference sequence). Trimming took off 0 bases at V and 4 bases at J, with 13 bases between the two ends. The CDR3 has 16 residues.

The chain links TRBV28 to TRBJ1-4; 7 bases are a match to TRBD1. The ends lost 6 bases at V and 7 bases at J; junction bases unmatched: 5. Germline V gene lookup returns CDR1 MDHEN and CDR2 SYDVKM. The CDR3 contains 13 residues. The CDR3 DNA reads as TGTGCCAGCAGGTCAGGGGGGAGTGAAAAACTGTTTTTT. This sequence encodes CASRSGGSEKLFF.

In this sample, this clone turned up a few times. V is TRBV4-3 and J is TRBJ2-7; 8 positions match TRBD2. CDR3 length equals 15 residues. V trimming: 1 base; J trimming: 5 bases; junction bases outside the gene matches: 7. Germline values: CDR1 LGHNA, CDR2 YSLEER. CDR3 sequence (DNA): TGCGCCAGCAGCCAAGCGGGAGGGCGTTTCAACGAGCAGTACTTC. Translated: CASSQAGGRFNEQYF.

This CDR3 is CASSQDLGLTDTQYF. CDR3 coding DNA: TGCGCCAGCAGCCAAGATCTTGGACTCACAGATACGCAGTATTTT. The chain combines TRBV4-1 with TRBJ2-3; the D gene is possibly TRBD2 (5 bases). V lost 0 bases to trimming and J lost 2 bases, with 9 bases between them. Germline CDR1 and CDR2: MGHRA and YSYEKL. The CDR3 has 15 amino acids.

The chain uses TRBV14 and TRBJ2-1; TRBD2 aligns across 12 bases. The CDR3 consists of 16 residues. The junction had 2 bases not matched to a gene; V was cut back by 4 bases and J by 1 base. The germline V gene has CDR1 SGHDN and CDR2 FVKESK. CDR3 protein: CASSPSGRGSYNEQFF. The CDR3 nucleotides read TGTGCCAGCAGCCCTAGCGGGAGGGGGTCCTACAATGAGCAGTTCTTC.

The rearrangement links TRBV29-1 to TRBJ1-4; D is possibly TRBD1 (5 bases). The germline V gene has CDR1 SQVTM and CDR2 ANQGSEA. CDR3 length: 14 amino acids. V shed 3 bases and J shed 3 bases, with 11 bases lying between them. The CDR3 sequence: CSVEGGSANEKLFF. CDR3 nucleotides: TGCAGCGTTGAGGGGGGTTCCGCTAATGAAAAACTGTTTTTT.

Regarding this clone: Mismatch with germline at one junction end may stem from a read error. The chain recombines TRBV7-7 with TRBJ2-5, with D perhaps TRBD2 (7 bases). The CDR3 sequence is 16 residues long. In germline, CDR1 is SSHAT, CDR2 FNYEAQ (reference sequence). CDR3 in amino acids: CASSLGDGGGVETQYF. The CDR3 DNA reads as TGTGCTAGCAGCTTAGGGGATGGGGGGGGCGTGGAGACCCAGTACTTC.

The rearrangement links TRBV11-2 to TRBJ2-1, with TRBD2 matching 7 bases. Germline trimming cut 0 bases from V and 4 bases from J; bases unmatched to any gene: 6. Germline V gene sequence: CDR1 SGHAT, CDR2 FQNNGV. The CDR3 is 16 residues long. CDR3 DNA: TGTGCCAGCAGCTTAGATCGGGCTAGCGGATACAATGAGCAGTTCTTC. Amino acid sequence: CASSLDRASGYNEQFF.

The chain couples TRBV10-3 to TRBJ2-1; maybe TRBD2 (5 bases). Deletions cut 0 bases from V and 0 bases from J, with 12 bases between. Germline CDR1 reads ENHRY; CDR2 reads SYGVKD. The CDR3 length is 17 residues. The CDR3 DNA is TGTGCCATCAGTGAGTCCGGGGAACAACTCTCCTACAATGAGCAGTTCTTC. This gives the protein CAISESGEQLSYNEQFF.

CDR3 in amino acids: CASSAPGIPQHF. The CDR3 nucleotides are TGTGCCAGCAGTGCCCCGGGGATCCCCCAGCATTTT. This chain connects TRBV28 to TRBJ1-5; D unclear. Deletions cut 5 bases from V and 10 bases from J, with 12 bases between. This CDR3 has 12 residues. Per germline, CDR1 MDHEN and CDR2 SYDVKM.

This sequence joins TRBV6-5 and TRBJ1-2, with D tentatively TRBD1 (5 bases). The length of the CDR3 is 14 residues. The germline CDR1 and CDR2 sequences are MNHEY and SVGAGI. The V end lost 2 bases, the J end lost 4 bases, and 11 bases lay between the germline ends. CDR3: CASSYGAPSYGYTF. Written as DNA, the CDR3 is TGTGCCAGCAGTTACGGGGCTCCTAGCTATGGCTACACCTTC.

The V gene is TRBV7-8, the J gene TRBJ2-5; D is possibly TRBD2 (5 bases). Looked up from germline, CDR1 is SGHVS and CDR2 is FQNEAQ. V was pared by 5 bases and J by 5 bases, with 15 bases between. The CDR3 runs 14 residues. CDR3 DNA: TGTGCCAGCAGCCAAGGGTCGGGGTATGAGACCCAGTACTTC. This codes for CASSQGSGYETQYF.

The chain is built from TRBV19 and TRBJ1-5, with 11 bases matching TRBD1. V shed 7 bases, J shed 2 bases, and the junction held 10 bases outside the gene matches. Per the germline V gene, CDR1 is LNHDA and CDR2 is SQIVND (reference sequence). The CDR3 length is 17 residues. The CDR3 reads CASNARTGGAGNQPQHF. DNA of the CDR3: TGTGCCAGTAACGCGAGGACAGGGGGCGCGGGCAATCAGCCCCAGCATTTT.

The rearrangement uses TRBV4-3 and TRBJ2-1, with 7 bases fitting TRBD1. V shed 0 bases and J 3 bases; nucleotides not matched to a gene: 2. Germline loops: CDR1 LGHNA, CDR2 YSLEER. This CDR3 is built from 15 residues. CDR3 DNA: TGCGCCAGCAGCCAAGACCGGGACAGCTACAATGAGCAGTTCTTC. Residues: CASSQDRDSYNEQFF.

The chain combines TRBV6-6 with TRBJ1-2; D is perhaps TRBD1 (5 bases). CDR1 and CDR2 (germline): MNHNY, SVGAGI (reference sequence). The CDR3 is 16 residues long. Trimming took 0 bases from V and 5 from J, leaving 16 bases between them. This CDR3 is CASSYSKLREGYGYTF. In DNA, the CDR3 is TGTGCCAGCAGTTACTCGAAACTCAGGGAAGGGTATGGCTACACCTTC.

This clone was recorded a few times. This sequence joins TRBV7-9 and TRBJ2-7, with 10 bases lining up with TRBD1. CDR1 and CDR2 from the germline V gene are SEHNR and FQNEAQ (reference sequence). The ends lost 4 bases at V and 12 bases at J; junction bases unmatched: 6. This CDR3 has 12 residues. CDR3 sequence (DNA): TGTGCCAGCAGCTCAGGGACAGGGGCTCCGTACTTC. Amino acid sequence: CASSSGTGAPYF.

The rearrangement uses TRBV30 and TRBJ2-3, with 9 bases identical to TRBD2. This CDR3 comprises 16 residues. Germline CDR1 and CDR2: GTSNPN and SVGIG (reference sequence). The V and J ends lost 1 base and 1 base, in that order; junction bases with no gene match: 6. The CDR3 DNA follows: TGTGCCTGGAGTGCTTGGGGACTAGCAGGCACAGATACGCAGTATTTT. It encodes CAWSAWGLAGTDTQYF.

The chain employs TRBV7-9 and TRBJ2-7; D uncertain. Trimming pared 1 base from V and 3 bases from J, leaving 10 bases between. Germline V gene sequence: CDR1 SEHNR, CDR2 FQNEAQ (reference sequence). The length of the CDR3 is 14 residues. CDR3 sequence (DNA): TGTGCCAGCAGCTTAGTAGCAGAGGACTACGAGCAGTACTTC. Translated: CASSLVAEDYEQYF. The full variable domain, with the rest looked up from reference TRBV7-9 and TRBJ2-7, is DTGVSQNPRHKITKRGQNVTFRCDPISEHNRLYWYRQTLGQGPEFLTYFQNEAQLEKSRLLSDRFSAERPKGSFSTLEIQRTEQGDSAMYLCASSLVAEDYEQYFGPGTRLTVT.

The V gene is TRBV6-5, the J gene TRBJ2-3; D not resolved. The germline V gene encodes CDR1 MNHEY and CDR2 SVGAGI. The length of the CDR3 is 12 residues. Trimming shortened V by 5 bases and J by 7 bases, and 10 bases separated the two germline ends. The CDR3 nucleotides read TGTGCCAGCAGTATCGACTGGAATACGCAGTATTTT. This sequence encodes CASSIDWNTQYF.

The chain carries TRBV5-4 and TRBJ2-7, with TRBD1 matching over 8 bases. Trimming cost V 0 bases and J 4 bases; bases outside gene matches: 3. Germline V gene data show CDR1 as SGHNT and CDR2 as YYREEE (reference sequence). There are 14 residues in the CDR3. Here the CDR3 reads CASSLGQGFYEQYF. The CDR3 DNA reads TGTGCCAGCAGCTTGGGACAGGGGTTTTACGAGCAGTACTTC.

CDR3 region: CASSQVGSRYNEQFF. The CDR3 DNA is TGCGCCAGCAGCCAAGTGGGCAGCCGCTACAATGAGCAGTTCTTC. V is TRBV4-1 and J is TRBJ2-1; D not certain. This CDR3 is 15 amino acids long. Germline loops: CDR1 MGHRA, CDR2 YSYEKL. V dropped 1 base and J dropped 3 bases, with 10 bases sitting between them.

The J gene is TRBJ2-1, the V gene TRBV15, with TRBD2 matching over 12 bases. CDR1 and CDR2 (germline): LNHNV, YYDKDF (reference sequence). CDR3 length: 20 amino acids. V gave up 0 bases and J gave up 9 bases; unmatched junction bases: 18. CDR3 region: CATSRDYASSGRAKVGEQFF. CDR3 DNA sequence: TGTGCCACCAGCAGAGACTACGCTTCTAGCGGGAGGGCCAAAGTAGGTGAGCAGTTCTTC.

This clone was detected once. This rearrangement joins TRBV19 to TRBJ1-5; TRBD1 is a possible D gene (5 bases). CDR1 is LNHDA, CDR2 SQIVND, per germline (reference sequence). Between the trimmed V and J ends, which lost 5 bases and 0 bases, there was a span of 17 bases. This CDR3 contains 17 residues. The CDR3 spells CASSPRTSRRSNQPQHF. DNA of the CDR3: TGTGCCAGTAGTCCCCGGACATCGCGACGTAGCAATCAGCCCCAGCATTTT.

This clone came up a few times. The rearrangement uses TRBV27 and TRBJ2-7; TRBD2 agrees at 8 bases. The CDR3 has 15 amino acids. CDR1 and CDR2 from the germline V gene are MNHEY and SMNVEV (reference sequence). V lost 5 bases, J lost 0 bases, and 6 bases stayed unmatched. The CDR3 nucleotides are TGTGCCAGCAGTCCCTTAGCGGGGAGCTCCTACGAGCAGTACTTC. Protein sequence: CASSPLAGSSYEQYF.

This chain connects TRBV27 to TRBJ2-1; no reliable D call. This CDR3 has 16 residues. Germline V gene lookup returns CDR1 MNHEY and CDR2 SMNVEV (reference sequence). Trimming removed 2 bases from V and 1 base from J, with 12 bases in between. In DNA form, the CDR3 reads TGTGCCAGCAGTTTACAGGCGCCAGTTTCCTACAATGAGCAGTTCTTC. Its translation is CASSLQAPVSYNEQFF.

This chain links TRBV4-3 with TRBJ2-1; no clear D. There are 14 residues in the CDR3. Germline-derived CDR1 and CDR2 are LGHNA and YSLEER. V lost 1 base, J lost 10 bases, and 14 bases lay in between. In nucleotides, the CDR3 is TGCGCCAGCAGCCAAGGCCGGCGGTTCTGGGAGCAGTTCTTC. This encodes CASSQGRRFWEQFF.